The clone carrying this T cell receptor beta chain has more than one count but fewer than ten. Its antigen is unidentified. This entry belongs to a study of T-cell memory formation after mild COVID-19. About the study: The study found TCR clusters largely donor specific.

Overall study findings and caveats: A subset of responding clones appeared in pre-infection memory, suggesting cross-reactive memory joined.

V lost 4 bases, J lost 7 bases, and 14 bases lay in between. This CDR3 comprises 14 residues. CDR1 is PRHDT, CDR2 FYEKMQ, per germline (reference sequence). A 5'RACE reaction primed in the constant segment made cDNA libraries of TCR alpha and TCR beta, and these carried sample barcodes and UMIs. TCRdb re-called the 5' RACE reads through MiXCR, storing one row per CDR3 protein. The sample lists about 190,000 distinct CDR3 sequences; around 21% were seen once. The chain carries TRBV13 and TRBJ2-1; maybe TRBD2 (6 bases). The sequenced sample consisted of PBMCs or a T cell subset sorted from them (not recorded which). The source of this sequence is an adult woman who had mild COVID-19 (a few samples of this study predate the infection). Cell type and time point are not known. The chain's CDR3 is CASSSDSGGNEQFF. The CDR3, as DNA: TGTGCCAGCAGCTCAGACAGTGGGGGGAATGAGCAGTTCTTC.